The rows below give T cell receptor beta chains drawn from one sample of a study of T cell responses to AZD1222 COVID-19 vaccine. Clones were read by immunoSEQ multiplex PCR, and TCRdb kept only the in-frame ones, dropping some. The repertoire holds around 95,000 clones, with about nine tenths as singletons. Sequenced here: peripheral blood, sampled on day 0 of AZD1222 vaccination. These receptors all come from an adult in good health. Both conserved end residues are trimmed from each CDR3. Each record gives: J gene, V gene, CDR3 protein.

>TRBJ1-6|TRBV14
ASSQVWDGNSPLH
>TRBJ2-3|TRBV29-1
SFRGGTDTQY
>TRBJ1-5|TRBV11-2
ASSLMNNQPQH
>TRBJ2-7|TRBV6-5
ASSYSADASSYEQY
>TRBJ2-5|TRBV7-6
ASSSGQQETQY
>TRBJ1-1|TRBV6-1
ASSEGGTGYTEAF
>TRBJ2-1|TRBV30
AWSVRGGDEQF
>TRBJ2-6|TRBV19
AIINPDRGYGGQNSGANVLT
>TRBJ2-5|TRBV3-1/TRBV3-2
ASSPPRMGGWQETQY
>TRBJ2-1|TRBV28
ASIGGRASYNEQF
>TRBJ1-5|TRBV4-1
ASSQSTGPSNQPQH
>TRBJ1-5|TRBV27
ASSPVITGADQPQH
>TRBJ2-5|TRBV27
ASKPLTGGGETQY
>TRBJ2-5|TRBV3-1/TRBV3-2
ASSQFAETQY
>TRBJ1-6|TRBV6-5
ASRDHPNSPLH
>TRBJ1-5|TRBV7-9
ASSNTWGGNSNQPQH
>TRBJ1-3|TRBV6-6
ASSPIYGQASGNTIY
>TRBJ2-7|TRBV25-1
ASTRTGYEQY
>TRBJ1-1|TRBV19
ATKYYSGTEAF
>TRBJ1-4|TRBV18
ASSQRDSDNEKLF
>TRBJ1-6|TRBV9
ASSVDGGNNSPLH
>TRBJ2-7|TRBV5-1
ASSLASGGYEQY
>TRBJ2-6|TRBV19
ASSIGFGRNSGANVLT
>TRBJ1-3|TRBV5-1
ASSLQAGGNTIY
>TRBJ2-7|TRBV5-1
ASSKTGGTYEQY
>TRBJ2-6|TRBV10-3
AISEGSSGANVLT
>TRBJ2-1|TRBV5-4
ASSLSGPYNEQF
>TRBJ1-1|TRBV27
ASSTGPEAF
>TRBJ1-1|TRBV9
ASSVDRGTEAF
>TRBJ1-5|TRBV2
ASSGFGTGARGNQPQH
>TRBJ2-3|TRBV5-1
ASSSTDTQY
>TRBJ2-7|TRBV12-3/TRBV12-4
ASSSSYEQY
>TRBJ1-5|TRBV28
ASSKLPTDSKTYYRPQH
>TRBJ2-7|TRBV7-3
ASSLRNRPGQGDYEQY
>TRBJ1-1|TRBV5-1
ASSLRPNPTEAF
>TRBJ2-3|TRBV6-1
ASSELTLARDTQY
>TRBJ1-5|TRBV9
ASSSRGVGNQPQH
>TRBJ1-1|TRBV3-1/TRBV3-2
ASSRTGRFTEAF
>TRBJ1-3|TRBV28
ASSPRYSGNTIY
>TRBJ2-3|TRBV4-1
ASSQEIRHTQY
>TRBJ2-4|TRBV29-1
SVERHTLAKNIQY
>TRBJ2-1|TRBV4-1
ASSQGGRGSAQF
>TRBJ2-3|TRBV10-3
ATSDPLDGDTQY
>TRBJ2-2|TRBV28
ASSRRWGSDTGELF
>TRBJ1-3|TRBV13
ASSLSYTSGNTIY
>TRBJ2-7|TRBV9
ASSPGAGAIGYEQY
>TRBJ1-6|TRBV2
ASSGRGANSPLH
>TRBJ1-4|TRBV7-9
ASSLKGGIEKLF
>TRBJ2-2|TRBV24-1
AKEGPGELF
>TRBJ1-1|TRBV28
ASHTGGIGAF
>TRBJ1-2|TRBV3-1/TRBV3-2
ASSPLEANYGYT
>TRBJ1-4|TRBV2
ASTQGGLTNEKLF
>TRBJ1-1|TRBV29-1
SVDSGWGMNTEAF
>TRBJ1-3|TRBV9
ASSVGETGNTIY
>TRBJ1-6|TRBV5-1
ASSPYPTGANSPLH